Listed below are T cell receptor beta chains from one sample, sequenced in a study of blood T cells in healthy people across ages. One entry per CDR3 protein, called by TCRdb with MiXCR from the 5' RACE reads. The sample contains about 1,500,000 distinct CDR3 sequences, approximately 30% of which appear only once. The material sequenced was blood. Source of these receptors: a woman aged 25 to 39 in good health. Each CDR3 is given with its conserved first and last residue. The D gene is left open where the match is weak. Some rows mark clone size as missing; the rest say once, few, many or name a class of expanded clone.

j_call: TRBJ1-2
clone_size: -
v_call: TRBV24-1
d_call: -
cdr3_aa: CATSAGAERNYGYTF
cdr3_nt: TGTGCCACCAGTGCCGGGGCAGAAAGGAACTATGGCTACACCTTC

j_call: TRBJ2-6
clone_size: few
v_call: TRBV14
d_call: TRBD1
cdr3_aa: CASSQDLGTGGSGANVLTF
cdr3_nt: TGTGCCAGCAGCCAAGATCTTGGGACAGGGGGCTCTGGGGCCAACGTCCTGACTTTC

j_call: TRBJ2-4
clone_size: -
v_call: TRBV2
d_call: -
cdr3_aa: CACSVTDSPKVQYF
cdr3_nt: TGTGCCTGCAGTGTAACCGACTCACCTAAGGTTCAGTACTTC

j_call: TRBJ1-1
clone_size: few
v_call: TRBV6-1
d_call: -
cdr3_aa: CASSGNGGLNTEAFF
cdr3_nt: TGTGCCAGCAGTGGAAATGGGGGCCTAAACACTGAAGCTTTCTTT

j_call: TRBJ2-3
clone_size: few
v_call: TRBV2
d_call: TRBD1
cdr3_aa: CASSEAGDRSTDTQYF
cdr3_nt: TGTGCCAGCAGTGAAGCCGGGGACAGGAGCACAGATACGCAGTATTTT

j_call: TRBJ2-1
clone_size: -
v_call: TRBV29-1
d_call: TRBD2
cdr3_aa: CSVEPSRGGGASEQFF
cdr3_nt: TGCAGCGTTGAACCCTCAAGGGGCGGGGGGGCCAGTGAGCAGTTCTTC

j_call: TRBJ1-2
clone_size: many
v_call: TRBV12-3/TRBV12-4
d_call: -
cdr3_aa: CASRAGHINYGYTF
cdr3_nt: TGTGCCAGCAGGGCGGGACACATTAACTATGGCTACACCTTC

j_call: TRBJ1-1
clone_size: -
v_call: TRBV6-6
d_call: -
cdr3_aa: CASSENRATAFF
cdr3_nt: TGTGCCAGCAGCGAAAACAGGGCAACGGCTTTCTTT

j_call: TRBJ2-1
clone_size: -
v_call: TRBV2
d_call: -
cdr3_aa: CASSERAFDEQFF
cdr3_nt: TGTGCCAGCAGTGAACGGGCTTTCGATGAGCAGTTCTTC

j_call: TRBJ2-2
clone_size: few
v_call: TRBV9
d_call: TRBD1
cdr3_aa: CASSAGQGTGELFF
cdr3_nt: TGTGCCAGCAGCGCGGGACAGGGAACCGGGGAGCTGTTTTTT

j_call: TRBJ2-3
clone_size: -
v_call: TRBV20-1
d_call: -
cdr3_aa: CSVLAGDTQYF
cdr3_nt: TGCAGTGTACTGGCGGGAGATACGCAGTATTTT

j_call: TRBJ2-7
clone_size: few
v_call: TRBV28
d_call: -
cdr3_aa: CASSLAARGFYEQYF
cdr3_nt: TGTGCCAGCAGTTTAGCGGCGAGGGGGTTTTACGAGCAGTACTTC

j_call: TRBJ1-1
clone_size: few
v_call: TRBV6-5
d_call: -
cdr3_aa: CASSYATGNTEAFF
cdr3_nt: TGTGCCAGCAGTTACGCGACAGGGAACACTGAAGCTTTCTTT

j_call: TRBJ1-5
clone_size: many
v_call: TRBV7-9
d_call: -
cdr3_aa: CASSLDQFSNQPQHF
cdr3_nt: TGTGCCAGCAGCTTAGATCAGTTTAGCAATCAGCCCCAGCATTTT

j_call: TRBJ2-1
clone_size: many
v_call: TRBV29-1
d_call: -
cdr3_aa: CSAGHLIEEQFF
cdr3_nt: TGCAGCGCGGGGCACCTAATAGAGGAGCAGTTCTTC

j_call: TRBJ2-7
clone_size: many
v_call: TRBV6-6
d_call: -
cdr3_aa: CASSSTANEQYF
cdr3_nt: TGTGCCAGCAGTTCCACTGCAAACGAGCAGTACTTC

j_call: TRBJ2-7
clone_size: many
v_call: TRBV29-1
d_call: TRBD1
cdr3_aa: CSVAAGQGYEQYF
cdr3_nt: TGCAGCGTCGCGGCGGGACAGGGCTACGAGCAGTACTTC

j_call: TRBJ1-2
clone_size: many
v_call: TRBV20-1
d_call: -
cdr3_aa: CSASTGPDGGYGYTF
cdr3_nt: TGCAGTGCTAGTACCGGGCCGGACGGGGGCTATGGCTACACCTTC

j_call: TRBJ2-1
clone_size: many
v_call: TRBV10-3
d_call: -
cdr3_aa: CAIKGRSEHEQFF
cdr3_nt: TGTGCCATCAAGGGGCGGAGCGAGCATGAGCAGTTCTTC

j_call: TRBJ2-5
clone_size: few
v_call: TRBV3-1
d_call: -
cdr3_aa: CASSQSGSETQYF
cdr3_nt: TGTGCCAGCAGCCAATCAGGGTCAGAGACCCAGTACTTC

j_call: TRBJ2-5
clone_size: few
v_call: TRBV5-1
d_call: -
cdr3_aa: CASNQEETQYF
cdr3_nt: TGCGCCAGCAACCAGGAAGAGACCCAGTACTTC

j_call: TRBJ1-6
clone_size: -
v_call: TRBV7-2
d_call: TRBD1
cdr3_aa: CASSIRDRDSPLHF
cdr3_nt: TGTGCCAGCAGCATCCGGGACAGAGATTCACCCCTCCACTTT

j_call: TRBJ1-1
clone_size: few
v_call: TRBV14
d_call: -
cdr3_aa: CASSQFMNTEAFF
cdr3_nt: TGTGCCAGCAGCCAGTTCATGAACACTGAAGCTTTCTTT

j_call: TRBJ2-2
clone_size: -
v_call: TRBV7-9
d_call: -
cdr3_aa: CASSLPSGEKGGELFF
cdr3_nt: TGTGCCAGCAGCTTACCCTCGGGCGAGAAAGGCGGGGAGCTGTTTTTT

j_call: TRBJ2-1
clone_size: -
v_call: TRBV5-1
d_call: -
cdr3_aa: CASSSGPTYNEQFF
cdr3_nt: TGCGCCAGCAGCTCGGGACCAACCTACAATGAGCAGTTCTTC

j_call: TRBJ2-7
clone_size: many
v_call: TRBV9
d_call: TRBD1
cdr3_aa: CASSVEAGTGLHEQYF
cdr3_nt: TGTGCCAGCAGCGTAGAGGCGGGGACAGGGCTCCACGAGCAGTACTTC

j_call: TRBJ2-1
clone_size: -
v_call: TRBV7-2
d_call: -
cdr3_aa: CASSLRWGRYNEQFF
cdr3_nt: TGTGCCAGCAGCTTAAGGTGGGGGAGGTACAATGAGCAGTTCTTC

j_call: TRBJ2-1
clone_size: -
v_call: TRBV18
d_call: -
cdr3_aa: CASSPGTHRPDEQFF
cdr3_nt: TGTGCCAGCTCACCCGGGACCCACCGACCCGATGAGCAGTTCTTC

j_call: TRBJ1-2
clone_size: few
v_call: TRBV28
d_call: -
cdr3_aa: CASSLGGGVMYGYTF
cdr3_nt: TGTGCCAGCAGTTTGGGTGGGGGCGTAATGTACGGCTACACCTTC

j_call: TRBJ1-5
clone_size: many
v_call: TRBV29-1
d_call: -
cdr3_aa: CSVGGDFNQPQHF
cdr3_nt: TGCAGCGTTGGTGGGGACTTCAATCAGCCCCAGCATTTT

j_call: TRBJ1-2
clone_size: -
v_call: TRBV3-1
d_call: TRBD1
cdr3_aa: CASSQEEGRGRDGYTF
cdr3_nt: TGTGCCAGCAGCCAAGAGGAGGGAAGGGGGCGGGATGGCTACACCTTC

j_call: TRBJ2-1
clone_size: few
v_call: TRBV29-1
d_call: -
cdr3_aa: CSVEGDNNEQFF
cdr3_nt: TGCAGCGTTGAGGGGGACAACAATGAGCAGTTCTTC

j_call: TRBJ2-1
clone_size: -
v_call: TRBV5-1
d_call: -
cdr3_aa: CASSLDYSSVNEQFF
cdr3_nt: TGCGCCAGCAGCTTGGATTATTCTTCAGTCAATGAGCAGTTCTTC

j_call: TRBJ2-7
clone_size: many
v_call: TRBV29-1
d_call: -
cdr3_aa: CSVEVEGGEQYF
cdr3_nt: TGCAGCGTTGAAGTGGAGGGCGGCGAGCAGTACTTC

j_call: TRBJ1-1
clone_size: -
v_call: TRBV14
d_call: -
cdr3_aa: CASSQVGALAFF
cdr3_nt: TGTGCCAGCAGCCAAGTCGGAGCGCTAGCTTTCTTT

j_call: TRBJ2-6
clone_size: -
v_call: TRBV5-1
d_call: TRBD2
cdr3_aa: CASSLALAGTGANVLTF
cdr3_nt: TGCGCCAGCAGCTTGGCCCTAGCGGGGACTGGGGCCAACGTCCTGACTTTC

j_call: TRBJ2-7
clone_size: -
v_call: TRBV21-1
d_call: -
cdr3_aa: CASPSGTGQGEQYF
cdr3_nt: TGTGCCAGCCCCTCGGGGACAGGGCAAGGCGAGCAGTACTTC

j_call: TRBJ2-7
clone_size: many
v_call: TRBV20-1
d_call: TRBD2
cdr3_aa: CSARDPSGSLNEQYF
cdr3_nt: TGCAGTGCTAGAGATCCTAGCGGGAGTTTGAACGAGCAGTACTTC

j_call: TRBJ1-5
clone_size: -
v_call: TRBV12-3/TRBV12-4
d_call: -
cdr3_aa: CASSLQENGPQHF
cdr3_nt: TGTGCCAGCAGTTTACAGGAGAATGGGCCCCAGCATTTT

j_call: TRBJ1-1
clone_size: once
v_call: TRBV11-2
d_call: -
cdr3_aa: CASSLAWQANTEAFF
cdr3_nt: TGTGCCAGCAGCTTAGCGTGGCAGGCGAACACTGAAGCTTTCTTT

j_call: TRBJ1-4
clone_size: -
v_call: TRBV5-1
d_call: -
cdr3_aa: CASSLNLEEKLFF
cdr3_nt: TGCGCCAGCAGCTTAAATCTGGAGGAAAAACTGTTTTTT

j_call: TRBJ2-3
clone_size: many
v_call: TRBV20-1
d_call: -
cdr3_aa: CSATLRDLTSGDTQYF
cdr3_nt: TGCAGTGCTACTCTCCGGGACCTCACTTCGGGGGATACGCAGTATTTT

j_call: TRBJ2-7
clone_size: many
v_call: TRBV28
d_call: -
cdr3_aa: CASSSPGAAYEQYF
cdr3_nt: TGTGCCAGCAGTTCCCCTGGTGCAGCCTACGAGCAGTACTTC

j_call: TRBJ2-3
clone_size: few
v_call: TRBV20-1
d_call: -
cdr3_aa: CSASQRSTSTDTQYF
cdr3_nt: TGCAGTGCTAGCCAGCGGAGCACTAGCACAGATACGCAGTATTTT

j_call: TRBJ1-5
clone_size: -
v_call: TRBV15
d_call: TRBD1
cdr3_aa: CATSKGAGRNQPQHF
cdr3_nt: TGTGCCACCAGCAAGGGGGCTGGTCGCAATCAGCCCCAGCATTTT

j_call: TRBJ2-5
clone_size: many
v_call: TRBV28
d_call: TRBD2
cdr3_aa: CASSQVDGRGGETQYF
cdr3_nt: TGTGCCAGCAGTCAAGTGGACGGGAGGGGAGGGGAGACCCAGTACTTC

j_call: TRBJ1-1
clone_size: -
v_call: TRBV6-1
d_call: -
cdr3_aa: CATYPPRGWRNTEAFF
cdr3_nt: TGTGCCACCTACCCACCGAGGGGTTGGAGGAACACTGAAGCTTTCTTT

j_call: TRBJ2-5
clone_size: many
v_call: TRBV28
d_call: -
cdr3_aa: CASSLLSQTQETQYF
cdr3_nt: TGTGCCAGCAGTTTATTAAGTCAGACCCAAGAGACCCAGTACTTC

j_call: TRBJ2-3
clone_size: few
v_call: TRBV7-3
d_call: -
cdr3_aa: CASSPLNVADTQYF
cdr3_nt: TGTGCCAGCAGCCCCCTTAATGTCGCAGATACGCAGTATTTT

j_call: TRBJ1-1
clone_size: -
v_call: TRBV29-1
d_call: -
cdr3_aa: CSLNSRGRTEAFF
cdr3_nt: TGCAGCTTAAATAGCAGGGGAAGGACTGAAGCTTTCTTT